These 9 T cell receptor beta chains originate from one sample sequenced in a study of cytomegalovirus exposure and HLA in healthy donors. Method: immunoSEQ multiplex PCR; TCRdb's copy keeps in-frame clones and lacks some. The sample lists fewer than 70,000 clones, 85% to 95% seen once, with less than 7% in the top ten. The specimen was PBMCs. Receptor source: a woman aged 18-29 years in good health and CMV-seropositive.

The chain recombines TRBV28 with TRBJ2-5; 7 positions match TRBD2. Germline assignment: CDR1 MDHEN and CDR2 SYDVKM. This CDR3 region has 12 residues. With V trimmed by 11 bases and J by 5 bases, 8 bases remained unmatched. The CDR3 DNA reads as TGTGCCGTTCGGGGGGAGAGGGAGACCCAGTACTTC. Translating gives CAVRGERETQYF.

This chain connects TRBV5-3 to TRBJ1-3; D ambiguous. TRBV5-3 qualifies as an ORF whose function is uncertain. Trimming shortened V by 7 bases and J by 0 bases, and 5 bases separated the two germline ends. The length of the CDR3 is 12 residues. The CDR3 nucleotides are TGTGCCAGACGGAGCTCTGGAAACACCATATATTTT. Translation gives CARRSSGNTIYF.

The count of this clone is one. The gene calls are TRBV28 and TRBJ1-5; D gene unclear. With 5 bases removed from V and 7 bases from J, the gap between germline ends came to 24 bases. The CDR3 is 17 amino acids. CDR1 and CDR2 from the germline V gene are MDHEN and SYDVKM. CDR3 nucleotides: TGTGCCAGCAGTACCCCCCACGCAGGTGCGGAGGACCAGCCCCAGCATTTT. Translating it yields CASSTPHAGAEDQPQHF. The entire variable domain, with the rest obtained from reference TRBV28 and TRBJ1-5, is as follows: DVKVTQSSRYLVKRTGEKVFLECVQDMDHENMFWYRQDPGLGLRLIYFSYDVKMKEKGDIPEGYSVSREKKERFSLILESASTNQTSMYLCASSTPHAGAEDQPQHFGDGTRLSIL.

This chain connects TRBV27 to TRBJ1-2, with 9 bases aligning to TRBD1. Germline assignment: CDR1 MNHEY and CDR2 SMNVEV (reference sequence). J lost 4 bases, V lost 3 bases, and 6 bases had no gene match. The CDR3 runs to 15 residues. The CDR3 nucleotides are TGTGCCAGCAGTTTCTCCCGGGACAGGGTCTATGGCTACACCTTC. Protein: CASSFSRDRVYGYTF.

This rearrangement joins TRBV2 to TRBJ2-7; maybe TRBD1 (6 bases). The CDR3 totals 15 residues. V was clipped by 5 bases and J by 4 bases, with 18 bases between them. Germline loops: CDR1 SNHLY, CDR2 FYNNEI. The CDR3 sequence: CASSLQGFGEYEQYF. As DNA, the CDR3 is TGTGCCAGCAGTCTACAGGGCTTTGGCGAGTACGAGCAGTACTTC.

The chain carries TRBV7-9 and TRBJ1-2, with D uncertain. Germline V lookup: CDR1 SEHNR, CDR2 FQNEAQ (reference sequence). This CDR3 is built from 14 residues. V gave up 1 base and J gave up 2 bases, with 8 bases separating them. The CDR3 is CASSLGSGNYGYTF. The CDR3 DNA follows: TGTGCCAGCAGCTTAGGGTCGGGGAACTATGGCTACACCTTC.

This chain joins TRBV6-5 and TRBJ2-3; TRBD2 matches 11 bases. The germline CDR1 and CDR2 sequences are MNHEY and SVGAGI. Trimming removed 4 bases from V and 3 bases from J; junction bases left unmatched: 6. The CDR3 sequence is 16 residues long. For the CDR3, the DNA is TGTGCCAGCAGTTCCGACCTAGCGGGGGGTACAGATACGCAGTATTTT. Translating gives CASSSDLAGGTDTQYF.

This clone was seen only once. This sequence joins TRBV7-6 and TRBJ2-1, with 10 positions matching TRBD2. CDR3 size: 19 residues. Trimming at V came to 1 base and at J to 7 bases, leaving 16 bases not matched to a gene. The germline V gene encodes CDR1 SGHVS and CDR2 FNYEAQ. CDR3 nucleotides: TGTGCCAGCAGCTTAGACCCCCCGTGGAGTAGCGGGAGGTTGAATGAGCAGTTCTTC. This encodes CASSLDPPWSSGRLNEQFF.

The rearrangement joins TRBV6-1 to TRBJ2-5; 12 nucleotides agree with TRBD2. Germline-derived CDR1 and CDR2 are MNHNS and SASEGT. The CDR3 extends over 15 amino acids. V dropped 5 bases and J dropped 4; count of bases not matched to a gene: 5. The CDR3 loop is CASSLLAGGIETQYF. The CDR3 DNA reads TGTGCCAGCAGTCTCCTAGCGGGAGGGATAGAGACCCAGTACTTC.